A selection of T cell receptor beta chains follows, all from one sample in a study of shared clonotypes between healthy human individuals. Sequencing used immunoSEQ multiplex PCR; TCRdb keeps in-frame clones, though not all of them. Of some 1.5 million clones listed, around 95% are singletons. The specimen sequenced was naive CD4+ T cells sorted from blood. These receptors all come from a young man in good health. Each CDR3 is given with its conserved first and last residue. A D gene is named only where the DNA matches it firmly. Only some rows state a clone size, as once, few, many or a class for expanded clones.

>TRBV10-3|TRBJ1-2|-|once
CAIKPPASNYGYIF
TGTGCCATCAAGCCCCCAGCTTCTAACTATGGCTACATCTTC
>TRBV5-4|TRBJ1-2|-|-
CASSPDSRSYGYTF
TGTGCCAGCAGCCCGGACAGTAGGAGCTATGGCTACACCTTC
>TRBV6-4|TRBJ2-3|-|-
CASSVRVADTQYF
TGTGCCAGCAGTGTTCGCGTGGCAGATACGCAGTATTTT
>TRBV5-5|TRBJ2-3|-|once
CASSLVSGRGDTQYF
TGTGCCAGCAGCTTGGTCTCAGGGAGAGGAGATACGCAGTATTTT
>TRBV28|TRBJ2-7|-|-
CASSPPRGNEQYF
TGTGCCAGCAGTCCGCCCAGGGGTAACGAGCAGTACTTC
>TRBV6-6|TRBJ1-1|-|-
CASSYSVKGEAFF
TGTGCCAGCAGTTATTCCGTGAAGGGGGAAGCTTTCTTT
>TRBV5-1|TRBJ2-1|TRBD2|-
CASSLDGTSGSGEQFF
TGCGCCAGCAGCTTGGATGGGACTAGCGGGAGTGGGGAGCAGTTCTTC
>TRBV18|TRBJ2-2|-|-
CASSPRGNTGELFF
TGTGCCAGCTCACCTCGGGGGAACACCGGGGAGCTGTTTTTT
>TRBV6-5|TRBJ2-3|TRBD2|-
CASSRWTSGRDTQYF
TGTGCCAGCAGTCGGTGGACTAGCGGGAGAGATACGCAGTATTTT
>TRBV30|TRBJ1-2|-|-
CAWSSVYGYTF
TGTGCCTGGAGTTCTGTCTATGGCTACACCTTC
>TRBV12-5|TRBJ2-1|-|-
CASGLVSGRGYNEQFF
TGTGCTAGTGGTTTGGTCTCCGGACGTGGATACAATGAGCAGTTCTTC
>TRBV11-2|TRBJ2-5|TRBD1|-
CASSLGNRGLYQETQYF
TGTGCCAGCAGCTTAGGAAACAGGGGATTGTACCAAGAGACCCAGTACTTC
>TRBV28|TRBJ1-2|-|-
CASSFRGLGGYTF
TGTGCCAGCAGTTTTCGGGGGTTGGGTGGCTACACCTTC
>TRBV28|TRBJ2-7|-|-
CATKGRRVPGEQYF
TGTGCCACCAAAGGGAGAAGGGTTCCCGGCGAGCAGTACTTC
>TRBV11-3|TRBJ2-2|-|once
CASSLQGTGELFF
TGTGCCAGCAGCCTCCAGGGGACCGGGGAGCTGTTTTTT
>TRBV2|TRBJ2-5|TRBD1|-
CASSSWTGPGETQYF
TGTGCCAGCAGTTCCTGGACAGGGCCTGGGGAGACCCAGTACTTC
>TRBV6-5|TRBJ1-3|-|-
CASSYSRGPLGNTIYF
TGTGCCAGCAGTTACTCGCGAGGGCCGCTTGGAAACACCATATATTTT
>TRBV7-2|TRBJ2-3|-|-
CASSVAGRDTQYF
TGTGCCAGCAGCGTGGCTGGCCGAGATACGCAGTATTTT
>TRBV18|TRBJ2-1|-|-
CASSPQRDEQFF
TGTGCCAGCTCACCGCAAAGGGATGAGCAGTTCTTC
>TRBV27|TRBJ2-1|TRBD2|few
CASSSTSGRNPQFF
TGTGCCAGCAGTTCAACTAGCGGGAGGAATCCCCAGTTCTTC
>TRBV5-1|TRBJ1-5|-|-
CASSPRGDQPQHF
TGCGCCAGCAGCCCCAGAGGGGATCAGCCCCAGCATTTT
>TRBV2|TRBJ2-7|-|-
CASRDQDKSYEQYF
TGTGCCAGCAGAGACCAGGACAAGTCCTACGAGCAGTACTTC
>TRBV29-1|TRBJ2-5|-|-
CSAETQYF
TGCAGCGCAGAGACCCAGTACTTC
>TRBV5-1|TRBJ2-7|-|once
CASSFRFAYEQYF
TGCGCCAGCAGCTTTCGGTTTGCCTACGAGCAGTACTTC
>TRBV15|TRBJ2-7|-|-
CASGEMPSTEQYF
TGTGCCTCGGGGGAAATGCCCTCTACCGAGCAGTACTTC
>TRBV27|TRBJ1-2|TRBD1|-
CASSLSGRGPNYGYTF
TGTGCCAGCAGTTTATCGGGCAGGGGGCCCAACTATGGCTACACCTTC
>TRBV7-8|TRBJ1-5|TRBD1|-
CASSVLRGLELGNQPQHF
TGTGCCAGCAGCGTCCTCAGGGGGCTCGAGCTTGGGAATCAGCCCCAGCATTTT
>TRBV28|TRBJ2-7|TRBD2|-
CASRTHSGSPYEQYF
TGTGCCAGCAGAACCCATAGCGGGAGCCCCTACGAGCAGTACTTC
>TRBV4-1|TRBJ2-2|TRBD2|-
CASSHLAGGPTGELFF
TGCGCCAGCAGCCATCTAGCGGGAGGGCCGACCGGGGAGCTGTTTTTT
>TRBV28|TRBJ2-7|-|-
CASSPGRLPYEQYF
TGTGCCAGCAGTCCGGGACGGCTTCCCTACGAGCAGTACTTC
>TRBV9|TRBJ1-5|-|-
CASSGGQRNQPQHF
TGTGCCAGCAGCGGGGGGCAGCGCAATCAGCCCCAGCATTTT
>TRBV29-1|TRBJ2-5|-|-
CSVEGGEETQYF
TGCAGCGTTGAAGGAGGTGAAGAGACCCAGTACTTC
>TRBV12-5|TRBJ2-1|-|-
CASGFTYNEQFF
TGTGCTAGTGGTTTTACCTACAATGAGCAGTTCTTC
>TRBV13|TRBJ2-7|-|-
CASSSGVRAYEQYF
TGTGCCAGCAGCTCGGGAGTTAGGGCCTACGAGCAGTACTTC
>TRBV10-1|TRBJ2-7|TRBD2|-
CASSTSGRAYEQYF
TGCGCCAGCAGTACTAGCGGGAGGGCCTACGAGCAGTACTTC
>TRBV2|TRBJ2-6|-|-
CASRDRPGANVLTF
TGTGCCAGCAGAGACAGGCCCGGGGCCAACGTCCTGACTTTC
>TRBV5-5|TRBJ1-3|-|-
CASSLAGRQSGNTIYF
TGTGCCAGCAGCTTGGCCGGGCGACAGTCTGGAAACACCATATATTTT
>TRBV2|TRBJ2-4|-|-
CASSSDAGIQYF
TGTGCCAGCTCCTCGGATGCGGGCATTCAGTACTTC
>TRBV6-5|TRBJ1-1|-|-
CASSSRAFGTNTEAFF
TGTGCCAGCAGTTCGAGGGCCTTTGGGACGAACACTGAAGCTTTCTTT
>TRBV7-9|TRBJ2-2|-|-
CASSPEGLAPGELFF
TGTGCCAGCAGCCCAGAAGGTCTAGCGCCCGGGGAGCTGTTTTTT
>TRBV5-1|TRBJ2-5|-|-
CASSLVGKPQETQYF
TGCGCCAGCAGCTTGGTAGGAAAGCCGCAAGAGACCCAGTACTTC
>TRBV7-8|TRBJ1-4|TRBD1|-
CASSLDRAGVGGESEKLFF
TGTGCCAGCAGCCTTGACAGGGCAGGTGTTGGCGGGGAAAGTGAAAAACTGTTTTTT
>TRBV10-3|TRBJ2-7|-|-
CAINSGRNYEQYF
TGTGCCATCAATTCGGGACGGAACTACGAGCAGTACTTC
>TRBV10-1|TRBJ2-5|TRBD2|-
CASSEVGLDVETQYF
TGCGCCAGCAGTGAGGTGGGACTAGACGTTGAGACCCAGTACTTC
>TRBV7-6|TRBJ2-1|-|-
CASSLATRKAYNEQFF
TGTGCCAGCAGCTTGGCGACTAGGAAGGCCTACAATGAGCAGTTCTTC
>TRBV11-2|TRBJ2-1|TRBD1|-
CASSLFTRTGDEQFF
TGTGCCAGCAGCCTCTTCACAAGGACAGGCGATGAGCAGTTCTTC
>TRBV5-1|TRBJ2-5|-|-
CASSMAPLETQYF
TGCGCCAGCAGCATGGCCCCCCTGGAGACCCAGTACTTC
>TRBV5-1|TRBJ2-1|TRBD1|-
CASSSGQAGNEQFF
TGCGCCAGCAGCTCCGGACAGGCGGGCAATGAGCAGTTCTTC
>TRBV5-6|TRBJ2-2|TRBD1|-
CASSLGDSRGGELFF
TGTGCCAGCAGCCTAGGGGACAGCCGCGGCGGGGAGCTGTTTTTT
>TRBV2|TRBJ2-2|-|-
CASSPRLGGELFF
TGTGCCAGCAGTCCTCGACTTGGCGGGGAGCTGTTTTTT
>TRBV4-1|TRBJ2-1|TRBD2|-
CASSPRAGGEQFF
TGCGCCAGCAGCCCACGAGCGGGAGGGGAGCAGTTCTTC
>TRBV11-2|TRBJ1-2|-|-
CASSQGSHYGYTF
TGTGCCAGCAGCCAAGGGTCTCACTATGGCTACACCTTC
>TRBV27|TRBJ2-2|TRBD1|-
CASSPRRDRGLPANTGELFF
TGTGCCAGCAGTCCGCGCCGGGACAGGGGACTCCCCGCGAACACCGGGGAGCTGTTTTTT
>TRBV5-8|TRBJ1-5|-|few
CASSLGTVGNQPQHF
TGTGCCAGCAGCTTGGGGACAGTTGGCAATCAGCCCCAGCATTTT
>TRBV28|TRBJ1-1|-|-
CASSLTLPPEAFF
TGTGCCAGCAGTCTGACACTACCCCCTGAAGCTTTCTTT
>TRBV4-1|TRBJ2-7|-|once
CASSRDPSYEQYF
TGCGCCAGCAGCCGGGACCCCTCCTACGAGCAGTACTTC
>TRBV7-9|TRBJ1-4|-|-
CASSLSLAGPNEKLFF
TGTGCCAGCAGCTTGTCTCTCGCAGGGCCTAATGAAAAACTGTTTTTT
>TRBV20-1|TRBJ1-1|-|-
CSSPGNTEAFF
TGCAGCTCCCCGGGGAACACTGAAGCTTTCTTT